This T cell receptor (beta chain) was profiled in a study of molecular identifiers for immune sequencing clone quantification. General study results and limits: Jurkat TCR RNA that was spiked in from one cell was reportedly detectable among approximately 900,000 naive cells.

This clonotype was counted at least ten times. The antigen remains undetermined. Previously described methods and listed TCR primers were used for bulk TCR libraries. TCRdb re-called the PCR reads through MiXCR, storing one row per CDR3 protein. The profile covers around 480,000 distinct CDR3 sequences, with 20% to 25% appearing a single time and more than 0.8% taken by the ten largest. Germline V gene sequence: CDR1 SGDLS, CDR2 YYNGEE. The CDR3 totals 14 residues. The V and J ends lost 0 bases and 7 bases respectively, with 11 bases between them. Based on a CD8+CD4-CCR7+CD45RA+ profile, naive CD8 T cells were sorted.

The specimen was naive CD8+ T cells from blood, with Jurkat cell RNA spiked in. Subset defined: FACS-sorted CD8+CD4-CCR7+CD45RA+ naive T cells. This chain joins TRBV9 and TRBJ1-5, with a tentative D call TRBD1 (5 bases). This clonotype was sampled from a human donor in good health. Some libraries in this study had Jurkat cell RNA spiked in. The DNA for the CDR3 is TGTGCCAGCAGCGTAGGCAGGGCTGGGCAGCCCCAGCATTTT. Its protein product is CASSVGRAGQPQHF.